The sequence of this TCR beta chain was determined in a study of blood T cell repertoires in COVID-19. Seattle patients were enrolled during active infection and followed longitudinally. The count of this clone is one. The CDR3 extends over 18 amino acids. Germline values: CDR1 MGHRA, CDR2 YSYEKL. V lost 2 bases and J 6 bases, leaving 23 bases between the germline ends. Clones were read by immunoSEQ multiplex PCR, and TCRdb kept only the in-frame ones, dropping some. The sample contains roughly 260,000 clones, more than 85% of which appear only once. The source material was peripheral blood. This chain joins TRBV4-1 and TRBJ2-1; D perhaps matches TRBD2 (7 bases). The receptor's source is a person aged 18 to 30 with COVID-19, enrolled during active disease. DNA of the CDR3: TGCGCCAGCAGCCAACCCAGGTTGTGGAGGGGGGGAACCAATGAGCAGTTCTTC. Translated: CASSQPRLWRGGTNEQFF.